Each of the 20 T cell receptor beta chains below was sequenced from the same sample in a study of T cell responses to AZD1222 COVID-19 vaccine. Sequencing was performed with immunoSEQ multiplex PCR; in TCRdb, only in-frame clones are kept and a portion is missing. In the table there are 200,000 or so clones, about 87% of which are singletons. Sequenced material: peripheral blood, taken on day 0 of MenACWY control vaccination. Receptors were obtained from an adult in good health.

The V and J genes are TRBV10-3 and TRBJ2-7; a possible D gene is TRBD1 (5 bases). This CDR3 is built from 12 residues. V was shortened by 10 bases and J by 6 bases, with 16 bases between the two germline ends. Germline CDR1 ENHRY, CDR2 SYGVKD. The CDR3 here is CATQATGREQYF. CDR3 DNA: TGTGCCACACAGGCTACCGGTCGCGAGCAGTACTTC.

V gene TRBV19 combines with J gene TRBJ1-5; 7 positions match TRBD1. The CDR3 runs to 13 residues. J gave up 3 bases and V 7 bases, and 3 bases lay outside the gene matches. Germline CDR1 reads LNHDA; CDR2 reads SQIVND (reference sequence). The CDR3 DNA reads TGTGCCAGTAACAGGGGAGACAATCAGCCCCAGCATTTT. Protein sequence: CASNRGDNQPQHF.

The chain employs TRBV3-1 (or the pseudogene TRBV3-2) and TRBJ1-1; D call uncertain. The V gene's germline CDR1 is LGHDT and CDR2 YNNKEL (reference sequence). With 1 base removed from V and 6 bases from J, the gap between germline ends came to 6 bases. The CDR3 has 12 residues. Written as DNA, the CDR3 is TGTGCCAGCAGCCAAGGACTTGCTGAAGCTTTCTTT. Amino acids: CASSQGLAEAFF.

This clone turned up a few times. V and J are TRBV5-1 and TRBJ2-7; weak D call: TRBD2 (5 bases). This CDR3 has 16 amino acids. Trimming shortened V by 0 bases and J by 0 bases, and 13 bases separated the two germline ends. Germline V gene data show CDR1 as SGHRS and CDR2 as YFSETQ. Written as DNA, the CDR3 is TGCGCCAGCAGCTTGGCGCCCTCGGGGAACTCCTACGAGCAGTACTTC. Its translation: CASSLAPSGNSYEQYF.

This chain links TRBV6-5 with TRBJ1-1; tentatively, D is TRBD1 (6 bases). Germline CDR1 MNHEY, CDR2 SVGAGI. The V gene lost 7 bases and the J gene lost 1 base, with 16 bases spanning the gap. The CDR3 is made up of 15 amino acids. CDR3 loop: CASTERGPWNTEAFF. The CDR3 DNA sequence: TGTGCCAGCACCGAGCGGGGGCCATGGAACACTGAAGCTTTCTTT.

This clone was observed once. The V and J genes are TRBV5-1 and TRBJ2-2; TRBD2 matches at 8 bases. CDR1 is SGHRS, CDR2 YFSETQ, per germline. The J segment lost 4 bases and the V segment lost 4 bases, leaving 6 bases of the junction unmatched. This CDR3 spans 15 amino acids. As DNA, the CDR3 is TGCGCCAGCAGCGGGGGGACTAGTCGCACCGGGGAGCTGTTTTTT. Translation gives CASSGGTSRTGELFF.

The chain is built from TRBV6-5 and TRBJ1-1; 7 nucleotides align to TRBD1. Germline V gene sequence: CDR1 MNHEY, CDR2 SVGAGI. The CDR3 length is 13 residues. J gave up 4 bases and V 5 bases, and 4 bases lay outside the gene matches. CDR3 in amino acids: CASSSPGGTEAFF. The DNA of the CDR3 is TGTGCCAGCAGTAGCCCAGGGGGCACTGAAGCTTTCTTT.

V is TRBV7-2 and J is TRBJ1-2; D not certain. Deletions cut 0 bases from V and 0 bases from J, with 2 bases between. This CDR3 is built from 13 residues. CDR1 SGHTA and CDR2 FQGNSA come from the germline V gene. As DNA, the CDR3 is TGTGCCAGCAGCTTAGCACCTAACTATGGCTACACCTTC. As protein: CASSLAPNYGYTF.

V usage is TRBV19 and J usage is TRBJ1-2; TRBD1 might be the D (5 bases). Deletions cut 7 bases from V and 6 bases from J, with 18 bases between. This CDR3 contains 14 residues. Germline assignment: CDR1 LNHDA and CDR2 SQIVND (reference sequence). This CDR3 reads CASNTRQGYDGYTF. The CDR3 DNA is TGTGCCAGTAATACGCGTCAGGGATATGATGGCTACACCTTC.

In this sample, this clone turned up a few times. The chain combines TRBV5-1 with TRBJ2-1; 7 bases agree with TRBD2. V was pared by 2 bases and J by 7 bases, with 3 bases of the junction left unmatched. The V gene's germline CDR1 is SGHRS and CDR2 YFSETQ. This CDR3 has 13 amino acids. In DNA form, the CDR3 reads TGCGCCAGCAGCTTCCGGGGGGAGAATGAGCAGTTCTTC. Residues: CASSFRGENEQFF.

This rearrangement joins TRBV2 to TRBJ1-1; possible D gene TRBD1, 5 bases. V lost 6 bases and J 4 bases, leaving 12 bases between the germline ends. Germline values: CDR1 SNHLY, CDR2 FYNNEI. The CDR3 consists of 13 residues. The CDR3 spells CASSVQGATEAFF. In DNA form, the CDR3 reads TGTGCCAGCAGCGTACAAGGGGCCACTGAAGCTTTCTTT.

The CDR3 loop reads CASSQPDRGSNEQFF. The CDR3 DNA reads TGTGCCAGCAGCCAACCGGACAGGGGGAGTAATGAGCAGTTCTTC. The chain has TRBV7-9 and TRBJ2-1, with TRBD1 identical over 10 bases. The germline CDR1 and CDR2 sequences are SEHNR and FQNEAQ (reference sequence). CDR3 length equals 15 residues. V was pared by 5 bases and J by 7 bases, with 8 bases of the junction left unmatched. Looking up the rest from reference TRBV7-9 and TRBJ2-1 gives the full variable domain: DTGVSQNPRHKITKRGQNVTFRCDPISEHNRLYWYRQTLGQGPEFLTYFQNEAQLEKSRLLSDRFSAERPKGSFSTLEIQRTEQGDSAMYLCASSQPDRGSNEQFFGPGTRLTVL.

The chain uses TRBV30 and TRBJ1-3; D is possibly TRBD1 (6 bases). The CDR3 has 17 amino acids. Between the trimmed V and J ends, which lost 2 bases and 2 bases, there was a span of 19 bases. Per germline, CDR1 GTSNPN and CDR2 SVGIG (reference sequence). The CDR3 sequence: CAWSKGVRGPAGNTIYF. CDR3 nucleotide sequence: TGTGCCTGGAGTAAGGGGGTGAGGGGTCCGGCTGGAAACACCATATATTTT.

This clone has just one count. J is TRBJ2-3 and V is TRBV7-8, with 10 bases matching TRBD1. CDR3 length: 16 residues. Germline trimming cut 2 bases from V and 3 bases from J; bases unmatched to any gene: 5. Germline lookup yields CDR1 SGHVS and CDR2 FQNEAQ. Here the CDR3 reads CASSLSGQGWTDTQYF. The CDR3 bases are TGTGCCAGCAGCTTATCGGGACAGGGGTGGACAGATACGCAGTATTTT. Together with reference TRBV7-8 and TRBJ2-3, the CDR3 gives the full variable domain: GAGVSQSPRYKVAKRGQDVALRCDPISGHVSLFWYQQALGQGPEFLTYFQNEAQLDKSGLPSDRFFAERPEGSVSTLKIQRTQQEDSAVYLCASSLSGQGWTDTQYFGPGTRLTVL.

V gene TRBV7-9 combines with J gene TRBJ2-3, with TRBD2 identical over 10 bases. J gave up 4 bases and V 4 bases, and 5 bases lay outside the gene matches. This CDR3 spans 15 amino acids. CDR1 SEHNR and CDR2 FQNEAQ come from the germline V gene (reference sequence). This CDR3 reads CASSSRAGGPDTQYF. The DNA of the CDR3 is TGTGCCAGCAGCTCCCGAGCGGGAGGGCCAGATACGCAGTATTTT.

The sample holds one count of this clone. V gene TRBV6-5 combines with J gene TRBJ1-5; perhaps TRBD1 as D (5 bases). In germline, CDR1 is MNHEY, CDR2 SVGAGI. The CDR3 runs 15 residues. The V end lost 0 bases, the J end lost 5 bases, and 11 bases lay between the germline ends. Here the CDR3 reads CASSYSSAGDQPQHF. The DNA of the CDR3 is TGTGCCAGCAGTTACTCTAGCGCGGGGGATCAGCCCCAGCATTTT.

The chain links TRBV30 to TRBJ2-7; tentative D call: TRBD1 (6 bases). V gave up 2 bases and J gave up 5 bases, with 10 bases separating them. CDR3 length: 12 residues. Germline V gives CDR1 GTSNPN, CDR2 SVGIG (reference sequence). The CDR3 sequence: CAWSRQVNEQYF. As DNA, the CDR3 is TGTGCCTGGAGTCGACAGGTAAACGAGCAGTACTTC.

V gene TRBV5-4 combines with J gene TRBJ1-1; D might be TRBD1 (6 bases). The CDR3 is 14 residues long. Trimming stripped 0 bases from V and 5 bases from J, with 11 bases between. Looked up from germline, CDR1 is SGHNT and CDR2 is YYREEE (reference sequence). The chain's CDR3 is CASSLAQGGTEAFF. DNA for the CDR3: TGTGCCAGCAGCTTGGCACAGGGCGGAACTGAAGCTTTCTTT.

J is TRBJ2-1 and V is TRBV18; maybe TRBD2 (5 bases). Looked up from germline, CDR1 is KGHSH and CDR2 is LQKENI. V was trimmed by 2 bases and J by 9 bases, leaving 17 bases between them. The CDR3 runs 15 residues. DNA of the CDR3: TGTGCCAGCTCACCAGAGGCTGGTGGGAGAAGTGAGCAGTTCTTC. Its translation is CASSPEAGGRSEQFF.

This chain uses TRBV5-6 with TRBJ1-1, with 7 bases identical to TRBD1. V lost 4 bases, J lost 1 base, and 7 bases stayed unmatched. The CDR3 length is 15 residues. Germline assignment: CDR1 SGHDT and CDR2 YYEEEE. Here the CDR3 reads CASSPITGENTEAFF. The CDR3 DNA reads as TGTGCCAGCAGCCCGATAACAGGGGAGAACACTGAAGCTTTCTTT.